This T cell receptor (beta chain) was documented in a study of T cells in Graves' hyperthyroidism and ophthalmopathy. Study overall: Peripheral blood was taken when the disease was first diagnosed, before any treatment began.

Study results and limitations: Expanded thyroid clonotypes (above 0.001) were mostly also found in blood.

There are many counts of this clonotype. Its target is unknown. RNA transcripts gave rise to amplified TCR beta CDR3 regions. The TCR CDR3 first-round RT-PCR relied on the HTBI primer set. TCRdb re-analysed the multiplex PCR reads in MiXCR, keeping a single row per CDR3 protein. The sample gives about 320,000 distinct CDR3 sequences, approximately 15% of which show up once; approximately 31% is in the top ten. The CDR3 covers 16 residues. V shed 5 bases, J shed 4 bases, and the junction held 11 bases outside the gene matches. Germline lookup yields CDR1 SGHTA and CDR2 FQGNSA. This clonotype was obtained from a man aged 30 to 45 with Graves' hyperthyroidism. The V and J genes are TRBV7-2 and TRBJ2-7, with 10 bases that match TRBD2. Sample: blood. For the CDR3, the DNA is TGTGCCAGCAGCCCCTCGAGCGGGAGGGTCCCTTACGAGCAGTACTTC. This translates into CASSPSSGRVPYEQYF.